The TCR beta chain described here comes from a study of blood T cells in healthy people across ages (dated by TCRdb to the mid-2010s). For the study in its entirety: Template switching captured roughly one uniquely barcoded TCR beta cDNA molecule per two T cells in model experiments. Two additional independent replicas of 1 million unique cDNA reads from the same blood draw were analyzed for two donors (one aged 18 to 30 and one aged 80 or older). To track age-related changes in TCR beta repertoire diversity, the study relied on deep sequencing normalized with unique cDNA molecular identifiers. The donors were split into four age groups: young (average 16 years), middle-aged (over 35), aged (about 62) and long-lived (about 82). To avoid experimental bias, donors of different ages were distributed randomly across sequencing lanes. Broader findings and caveats from the paper: The percentage of naive T cells measured by flow cytometry correlated strongly with observed TCR beta diversity. The CMV infection status of donors was not known, potentially confounding age-related changes in expanded clonotypes. Since profiling was done on bulk unsorted PBMCs, naive and antigen-experienced compartments could not be conclusively compared. As age increased, observed TCR beta diversity per million T cells dropped in a roughly linear way, and a significant reduction was already evident by age about 36. Estimates of total diversity based on one million sequenced T cells were considered lower bounds and underestimates. The long-lived group showed more naive CD4+ T cells, fewer expanded clones and increased TCR diversity than the aged group, suggesting age selection.

Systemically healthy Caucasian individuals from Russia, about 38 in total and aged about 6 to 100 years, were included as donors. Each donor gave around 9 milliliters of peripheral blood, collected into EDTA-treated Vacutainer tubes. Ficoll-Paque density-gradient centrifugation was used to isolate PBMCs, with at least 6.5 million per sample. Trizol reagent was used to extract total RNA from the PBMCs, yielding at least 5.5 micrograms per sample. The percentages of naive CD45RAhigh/CD27high T cells were determined by flow cytometry on a PBMC aliquot from every donor. CDR1 and CDR2, per the germline V gene, are SGHRS and YFSETQ. From V the trimming removes 0 bases and from J it removes 9 bases, while the gene matches leave 8 bases of the junction unaccounted for. The CDR3 holds 16 amino acids from the cysteine to the phenylalanine. The retained sequence is limited to the CDR3, 48 bases, with the frame set at the first base.

A single count supports this clonotype. No antigen is known for it. Base qualities are not provided; no much larger clone lies one nucleotide away. A read on its own is weak evidence. Preparation of the library involved 5' RACE. Data came from an Illumina HiSeq 2500. A second PCR of about 7 to 12 cycles was run with a J-beta primer mix and a sample-barcoded 5' primer. A template-switch 5' adaptor carrying 12 random nucleotides introduced a unique molecular identifier onto each TCR beta cDNA molecule. Each sample yielded at least 2.5 million CDR3-containing paired-end reads. The Mint cDNA synthesis kit, primed by a TRBC-specific oligonucleotide, was used to synthesize first-strand cDNA from all RNA. After uracil-DNA glycosylase treatment, a first 18-cycle PCR used universal primers M1SS and BC2_uni_R on all cDNA. The published analysis was carried out like this. For normalization, 1 million high-quality reads, each with a distinct molecular identifier, were randomly selected from each sample. Reads with shared molecular identifiers were discarded instead of being binned into consensus sequences. CDR3 identification, clonotype clustering and error correction used MiTCR with a Q25 quality threshold and the strictest error-elimination algorithm. A nonparametric unseen species model with Euler transformation was used to estimate a lower bound on total TCR beta diversity. TCRdb ran its own pipeline on the public reads, namely fastp trimming at Q25 and MiXCR clone calling, and kept in-frame beta chains. Rows are combined by CDR3 protein, so each entry shows the most common genes and DNA. The authors' filters were not applied to this entry. The sample records hundreds of thousands of distinct CDR3 sequences, approximately 44% of which are singletons. Together, the top ten hold roughly 19% of the sample.

The origin of this receptor is a man in his 60s in good health. The sequenced sample was blood. The V and J genes are TRBV5-1 and TRBJ2-1; TRBD2 lines up with 11 middle nucleotides. The CDR3 protein sequence reads: CASSLEGSGGAGEQFF. The sequenced DNA: TGCGCCAGCAGCTTGGAAGGTAGCGGGGGGGCTGGTGAGCAGTTCTTC.